The rows below give T cell receptor beta chains drawn from one sample of a study of regulatory T cells in long-lasting Graves disease. TCRdb used MiXCR to reprocess the multiplex PCR reads, holding one entry per CDR3 protein. This table holds hundreds of thousands of distinct CDR3 sequences, about 14% found once. In addition, the sample was reused for a study of T cells in Graves' hyperthyroidism and ophthalmopathy.

The sample consisted of peripheral blood mononuclear cells (PBMCs), taken at new diagnosis, from a patient treated with antithyroid drugs. The source is a young man with Graves disease. The CDR3 runs from the conserved cysteine through the conserved F or W. A D gene is named only where the DNA matches it firmly. Expanded clones are given a class, and other clones once, few, many or no size at all.

j_call | v_call | clone_size | d_call | cdr3_aa | cdr3_nt
TRBJ2-7 | TRBV12-3/TRBV12-4 | many | - | CASSLIFAGGNEQYF | TGTGCCAGCAGTTTGATATTTGCAGGGGGGAACGAGCAGTACTTC
TRBJ1-2 | TRBV11-2 | many | - | CASSLRGYGGYTF | TGTGCCAGCAGCTTAAGGGGTTACGGAGGCTACACCTTC
TRBJ1-5 | TRBV6-5 | - | - | CASSYSVGARPQHF | TGTGCCAGCAGTTACTCAGTCGGGGCCCGGCCCCAGCATTTT
TRBJ1-2 | TRBV7-9 | few | - | CASSPGVHYGYTF | TGTGCCAGCAGCCCAGGGGTCCACTATGGCTACACCTTC
TRBJ2-2 | TRBV2 | - | - | CASSLIQTGELFF | TGTGCCAGCAGTTTAATCCAGACCGGGGAGCTGTTTTTT
TRBJ2-3 | TRBV12-3/TRBV12-4 | many | TRBD2 | CASSLGTSGRVNQRDTQYF | TGTGCCAGCAGCCTAGGGACTAGCGGGAGGGTAAACCAGAGGGATACGCAGTATTTT
TRBJ1-1 | TRBV10-2 | few | - | CASSVEGSSGDTEAFF | TGCGCCAGCAGTGTGGAGGGTTCCTCTGGGGACACTGAAGCTTTCTTT
TRBJ2-2 | TRBV7-9 | - | TRBD2 | CASRTSGTSGRGGITGELFF | TGTGCCAGCAGGACCTCAGGAACTAGCGGGAGAGGTGGTATCACTGGGGAGCTGTTTTTT
TRBJ2-1 | TRBV2 | many | - | CASSNRGVYEQFF | TGTGCCAGCTCAAATAGGGGGGTTTATGAGCAGTTCTTC
TRBJ2-5 | TRBV10-3 | - | - | CAISVDPGAEEETQYF | TGTGCCATCAGTGTCGATCCCGGGGCTGAGGAGGAGACCCAGTACTTC
TRBJ1-3 | TRBV2 | many | - | CAGRKEGSGNTIYF | TGTGCCGGAAGAAAGGAGGGATCAGGAAACACCATATATTTT
TRBJ1-5 | TRBV12-3/TRBV12-4 | many | - | CASSLASGGNQPQHF | TGTGCCAGCAGTTTAGCGTCGGGAGGCAATCAGCCCCAGCATTTT
TRBJ2-1 | TRBV30 | many | - | CAWNLGFSYNEQFF | TGTGCCTGGAATCTCGGATTCTCCTACAATGAGCAGTTCTTC
TRBJ1-2 | TRBV5-4 | many | - | CASSLQGSRYGYTF | TGTGCCAGCAGCTTGCAGGGGAGTCGATATGGCTACACCTTC
TRBJ1-4 | TRBV30 | few | - | CAWFGQGNEKLFF | TGTGCCTGGTTCGGGCAGGGGAATGAAAAACTGTTTTTT
TRBJ1-5 | TRBV18 | few | TRBD1 | CASSPRGQGGNQPQHF | TGTGCCAGCTCACCAAGAGGACAGGGTGGGAATCAGCCCCAGCATTTT
TRBJ1-5 | TRBV20-1 | many | - | CSARPEQELNQPQHF | TGCAGTGCCCGGCCCGAACAAGAGTTGAATCAGCCCCAGCATTTT
TRBJ2-1 | TRBV27 | many | TRBD2 | CASRFLGTSAYNEQFF | TGTGCCAGCAGATTCCTCGGGACTAGCGCATACAATGAGCAGTTCTTC
TRBJ2-1 | TRBV10-1 | few | - | CASSDGQFNEQFF | TGCGCCAGCAGTGATGGACAGTTCAATGAGCAGTTCTTC
TRBJ2-3 | TRBV5-1 | many | TRBD1 | CASSLQGARADTQYF | TGCGCCAGCAGCTTACAGGGGGCGCGTGCAGATACGCAGTATTTT
TRBJ1-4 | TRBV7-9 | - | TRBD1 | CASSESGGNEKLFF | TGTGCCAGCAGCGAGTCAGGGGGTAATGAAAAACTGTTTTTT
TRBJ2-7 | TRBV13 | - | - | CASSLGYQGGEQYF | TGTGCCAGCAGCTTAGGATATCAGGGTGGCGAGCAGTACTTC
TRBJ2-5 | TRBV20-1 | many | TRBD2 | CSARGLVGETQYF | TGCAGTGCTAGGGGACTAGTTGGAGAGACCCAGTACTTC
TRBJ2-1 | TRBV5-1 | many | TRBD2 | CASSFSGTTEDEQFF | TGCGCCAGCAGCTTTAGCGGGACCACGGAGGATGAGCAGTTCTTC
TRBJ2-7 | TRBV24-1 | many | - | CATSDSAEQYF | TGTGCCACCAGTGATAGTGCCGAGCAGTACTTC
TRBJ2-2 | TRBV20-1 | many | TRBD2 | CSARRPAGYTGELFF | TGCAGTGCCAGACGACCAGCGGGATATACCGGGGAGCTGTTTTTT
TRBJ2-1 | TRBV24-1 | - | - | CATGLGGDEQFF | TGTGCCACCGGTCTGGGGGGCGATGAGCAGTTCTTC
TRBJ2-7 | TRBV10-3 | few | TRBD1 | CAISTERTGGNEQYF | TGTGCCATCAGTACCGAGAGGACAGGGGGCAACGAGCAGTACTTC
TRBJ2-2 | TRBV15 | - | - | CATSPQGGQGELFF | TGTGCCACCAGCCCCCAGGGGGGGCAGGGGGAGCTGTTTTTT
TRBJ1-5 | TRBV20-1 | many | - | CSARYGIQPQHF | TGCAGTGCTAGATATGGAATACAGCCCCAGCATTTT
TRBJ2-3 | TRBV2 | - | - | CASRGLGGKSTDTQYF | TGTGCCAGCCGGGGGCTAGGGGGAAAAAGCACAGATACGCAGTATTTT
TRBJ1-2 | TRBV27 | many | TRBD1 | CASSLAGGNYGYTF | TGTGCCAGCAGTTTGGCAGGGGGAAACTATGGCTACACCTTC
TRBJ2-7 | TRBV7-2 | many | TRBD2 | CASSLGYGRTYEQYF | TGTGCCAGCAGCTTAGGTTACGGGAGGACCTACGAGCAGTACTTC
TRBJ1-6 | TRBV3-1 | few | TRBD1 | CASSQANRGRGPPLHF | TGTGCCAGCAGCCAAGCCAACAGGGGGCGAGGGCCACCCCTCCACTTT
TRBJ2-3 | TRBV20-1 | many | - | CSALNARDLRTDTQYF | TGCAGTGCCCTCAATGCTAGAGATCTTCGGACAGATACGCAGTATTTT
TRBJ2-2 | TRBV20-1 | many | TRBD2 | CSAPTAGGVTGELFF | TGCAGTGCCCCGACAGCGGGAGGTGTCACCGGGGAGCTGTTTTTT
TRBJ2-1 | TRBV12-5 | few | - | CASGLGTPSSYNEQFF | TGTGCTAGTGGTTTAGGGACTCCTAGCTCCTACAATGAGCAGTTCTTC
TRBJ1-5 | TRBV15 | many | TRBD1 | CATSRGTGPNQPQHF | TGTGCCACCAGCAGAGGGACAGGCCCGAATCAGCCCCAGCATTTT
TRBJ2-5 | TRBV6-1 | many | - | CASNRVGETQYF | TGTGCCAGCAACCGGGTCGGAGAGACCCAGTACTTC
TRBJ2-5 | TRBV19 | - | TRBD2 | CASSVRWGGETQYF | TGTGCCAGTTCGGTGCGTTGGGGGGGAGAGACCCAGTACTTC
TRBJ2-7 | TRBV5-1 | - | - | CASSSDGVGGQYF | TGCGCCAGCAGCTCGGACGGGGTTGGAGGGCAGTACTTC
TRBJ2-1 | TRBV6-2/TRBV6-3 | many | - | CASSYGGERLERDEQFF | TGTGCCAGCAGTTACGGTGGGGAGCGGTTGGAGAGGGATGAGCAGTTCTTC
TRBJ2-3 | TRBV7-2 | many | - | CASSFLRTDTQYF | TGTGCCAGCAGCTTTCTTCGCACAGATACGCAGTATTTT
TRBJ1-2 | TRBV9 | few | - | CASSVGHRGAGGYTF | TGTGCCAGCAGCGTAGGTCATAGAGGGGCGGGTGGCTACACCTTC
TRBJ2-7 | TRBV2 | many | TRBD2 | CASSDTSGSSYEQYF | TGTGCCAGCAGTGATACTAGCGGCAGCTCCTACGAGCAGTACTTC
TRBJ2-3 | TRBV25-1 | few | TRBD1 | CASSDPQGGVASSTDTQYF | TGTGCCAGCAGTGACCCACAAGGGGGCGTTGCCTCTAGCACAGATACGCAGTATTTT
TRBJ1-2 | TRBV5-1 | many | - | CASSLGGSDGYTF | TGCGCCAGCAGCTTGGGTGGGAGTGATGGCTACACCTTC
TRBJ2-1 | TRBV19 | few | - | CASIPPGGNEQFF | TGTGCCAGTATCCCACCCGGGGGTAATGAGCAGTTCTTC
TRBJ2-3 | TRBV20-1 | many | - | CSASDSGTDTQYF | TGCAGTGCTAGCGACTCCGGCACAGATACGCAGTATTTT